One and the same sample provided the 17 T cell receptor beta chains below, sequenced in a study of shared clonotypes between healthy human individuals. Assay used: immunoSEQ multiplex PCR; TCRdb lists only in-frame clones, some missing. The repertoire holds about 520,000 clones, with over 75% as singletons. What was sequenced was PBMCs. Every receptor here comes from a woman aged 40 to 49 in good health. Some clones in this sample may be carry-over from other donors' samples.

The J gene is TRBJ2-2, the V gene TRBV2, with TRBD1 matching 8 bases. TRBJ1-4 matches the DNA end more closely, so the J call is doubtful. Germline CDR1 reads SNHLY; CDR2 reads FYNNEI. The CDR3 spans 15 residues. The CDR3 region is CASSEQGARNEKLFF. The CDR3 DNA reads TGTGCCAGCAGTGAACAGGGGGCGCGTAATGAAAAACTGTTTTTT.

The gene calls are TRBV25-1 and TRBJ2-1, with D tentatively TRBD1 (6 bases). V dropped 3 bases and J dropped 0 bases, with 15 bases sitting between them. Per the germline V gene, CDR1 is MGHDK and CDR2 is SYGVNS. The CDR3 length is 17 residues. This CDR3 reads CASSDLTGLSSYNEQFF. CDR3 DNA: TGTGCCAGCAGTGACCTTACAGGGTTAAGCTCCTACAATGAGCAGTTCTTC.

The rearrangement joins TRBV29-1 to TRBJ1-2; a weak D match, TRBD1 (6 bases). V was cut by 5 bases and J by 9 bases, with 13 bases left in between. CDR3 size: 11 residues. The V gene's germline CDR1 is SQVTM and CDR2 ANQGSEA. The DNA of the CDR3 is TGCAGCGTTCTGCGGGACAAAAGCTACACCTTC. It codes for CSVLRDKSYTF.

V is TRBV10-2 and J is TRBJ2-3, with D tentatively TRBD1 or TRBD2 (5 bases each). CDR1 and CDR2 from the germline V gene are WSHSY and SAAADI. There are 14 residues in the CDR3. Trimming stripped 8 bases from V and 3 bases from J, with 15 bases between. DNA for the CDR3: TGCGCCAGCTCACCGGGGCTTTTAACAGATACGCAGTATTTT. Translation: CASSPGLLTDTQYF.

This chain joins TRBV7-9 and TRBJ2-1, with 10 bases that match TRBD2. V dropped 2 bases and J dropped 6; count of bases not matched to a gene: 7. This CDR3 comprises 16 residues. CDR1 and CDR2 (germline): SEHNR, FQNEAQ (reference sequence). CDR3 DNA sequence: TGTGCCAGCAGCTTATGGGCTAGCGGGAGTCGCAATGAGCAGTTCTTC. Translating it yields CASSLWASGSRNEQFF.

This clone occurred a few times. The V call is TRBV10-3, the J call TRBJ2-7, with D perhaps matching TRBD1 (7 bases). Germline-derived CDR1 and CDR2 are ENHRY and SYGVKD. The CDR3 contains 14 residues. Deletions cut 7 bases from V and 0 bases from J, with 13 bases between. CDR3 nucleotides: TGTGCCATCATGGCGGGACAGAGCTCCTACGAGCAGTACTTC. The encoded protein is CAIMAGQSSYEQYF.

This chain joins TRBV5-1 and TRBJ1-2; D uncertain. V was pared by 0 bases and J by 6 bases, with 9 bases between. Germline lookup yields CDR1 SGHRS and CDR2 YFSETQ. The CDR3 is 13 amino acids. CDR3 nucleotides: TGCGCCAGCAGCTTGGGGCAGGTCGATGGCTACACCTTC. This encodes CASSLGQVDGYTF.

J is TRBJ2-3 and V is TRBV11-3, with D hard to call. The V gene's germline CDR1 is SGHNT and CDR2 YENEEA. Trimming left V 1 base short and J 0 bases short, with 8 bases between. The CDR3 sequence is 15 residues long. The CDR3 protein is CASSLGAASTDTQYF. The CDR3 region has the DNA TGTGCCAGCAGCTTAGGGGCAGCTAGCACAGATACGCAGTATTTT.

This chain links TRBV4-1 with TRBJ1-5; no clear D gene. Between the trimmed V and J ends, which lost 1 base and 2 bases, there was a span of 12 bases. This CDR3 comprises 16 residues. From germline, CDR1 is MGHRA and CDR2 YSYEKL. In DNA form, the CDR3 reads TGCGCCAGCAGCCAAGGATGGGGAGGCGGCAATCAGCCCCAGCATTTT. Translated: CASSQGWGGGNQPQHF.

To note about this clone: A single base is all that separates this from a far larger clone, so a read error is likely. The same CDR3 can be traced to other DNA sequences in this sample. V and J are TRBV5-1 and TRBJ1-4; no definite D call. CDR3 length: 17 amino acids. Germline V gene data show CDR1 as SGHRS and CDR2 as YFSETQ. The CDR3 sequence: CASSLTGQVSANEKLFF. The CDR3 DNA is TGTGCCAGCAGCTTGACGGGCCAGGTCTCAGCTAATGAAAAACTGTTTTTT.

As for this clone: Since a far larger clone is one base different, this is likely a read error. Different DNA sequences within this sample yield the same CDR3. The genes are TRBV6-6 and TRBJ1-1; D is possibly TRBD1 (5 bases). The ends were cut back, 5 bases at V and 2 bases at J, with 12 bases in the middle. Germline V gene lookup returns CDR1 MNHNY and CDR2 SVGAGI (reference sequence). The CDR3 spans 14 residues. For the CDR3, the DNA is TGTGCCAGCAGTCTAGCTACAGGCAACACTGAAGCTTTCTTT. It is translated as CASSLATGNTEAFF.

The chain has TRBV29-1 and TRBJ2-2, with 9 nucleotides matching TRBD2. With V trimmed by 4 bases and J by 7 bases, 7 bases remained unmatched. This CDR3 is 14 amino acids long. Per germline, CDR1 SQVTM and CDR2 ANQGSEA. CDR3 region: CSVGREGLIGELFF. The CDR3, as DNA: TGCAGCGTTGGGCGGGAGGGCCTTATCGGGGAGCTGTTTTTT.

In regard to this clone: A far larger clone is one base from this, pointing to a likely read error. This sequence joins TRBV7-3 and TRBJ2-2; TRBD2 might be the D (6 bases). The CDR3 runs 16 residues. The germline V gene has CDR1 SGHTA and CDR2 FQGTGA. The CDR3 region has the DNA TGTGCCAGCAGCACCCGTAGCGGACCCGACACCGGGGAGCCGTTTTTT. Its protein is CASSTRSGPDTGEPFF. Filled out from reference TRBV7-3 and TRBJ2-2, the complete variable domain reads GAGVSQTPSNKVTEKGKYVELRCDPISGHTALYWYRQSLGQGPEFLIYFQGTGAADDSGLPNDRFFAVRPEGSVSTLKIQRTERGDSAVYLCASSTRSGPDTGEPFFGEGSRLTVL.

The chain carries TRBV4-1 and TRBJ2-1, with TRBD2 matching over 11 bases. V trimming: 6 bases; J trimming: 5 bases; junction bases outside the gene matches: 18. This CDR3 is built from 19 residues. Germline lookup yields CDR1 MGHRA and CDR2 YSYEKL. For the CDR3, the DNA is TGCGCCAGCAGGGATCCGGGACTAGCGGCTGTACTGGGTCACAATGAGCAGTTCTTC. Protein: CASRDPGLAAVLGHNEQFF.

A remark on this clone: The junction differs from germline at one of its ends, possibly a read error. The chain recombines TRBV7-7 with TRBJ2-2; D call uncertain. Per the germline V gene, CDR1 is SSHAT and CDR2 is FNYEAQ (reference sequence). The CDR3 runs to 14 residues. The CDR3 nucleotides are TGTGCTAGCAGCTCGAATGTAAACACCGGGGAGCTGTTTTTT. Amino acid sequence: CASSSNVNTGELFF.

This CDR3 is CASSLGLSSTDTQYF. The CDR3 DNA follows: TGTGCCAGTAGCCTCGGGCTTTCTAGCACAGATACGCAGTATTTT. V is TRBV19 and J is TRBJ2-3; no clear D gene. Germline V gene data show CDR1 as LNHDA and CDR2 as SQIVND (reference sequence). The CDR3 sequence is 15 residues long. V dropped 6 bases and J dropped 0 bases, with 13 bases sitting between them.

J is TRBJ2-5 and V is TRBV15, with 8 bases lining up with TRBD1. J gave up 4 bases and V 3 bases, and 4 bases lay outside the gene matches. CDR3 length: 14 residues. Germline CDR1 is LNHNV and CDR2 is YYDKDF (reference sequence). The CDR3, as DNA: TGTGCCACCAGCAGCTCAGGGGGCCCAGAGACCCAGTACTTC. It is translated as CATSSSGGPETQYF.